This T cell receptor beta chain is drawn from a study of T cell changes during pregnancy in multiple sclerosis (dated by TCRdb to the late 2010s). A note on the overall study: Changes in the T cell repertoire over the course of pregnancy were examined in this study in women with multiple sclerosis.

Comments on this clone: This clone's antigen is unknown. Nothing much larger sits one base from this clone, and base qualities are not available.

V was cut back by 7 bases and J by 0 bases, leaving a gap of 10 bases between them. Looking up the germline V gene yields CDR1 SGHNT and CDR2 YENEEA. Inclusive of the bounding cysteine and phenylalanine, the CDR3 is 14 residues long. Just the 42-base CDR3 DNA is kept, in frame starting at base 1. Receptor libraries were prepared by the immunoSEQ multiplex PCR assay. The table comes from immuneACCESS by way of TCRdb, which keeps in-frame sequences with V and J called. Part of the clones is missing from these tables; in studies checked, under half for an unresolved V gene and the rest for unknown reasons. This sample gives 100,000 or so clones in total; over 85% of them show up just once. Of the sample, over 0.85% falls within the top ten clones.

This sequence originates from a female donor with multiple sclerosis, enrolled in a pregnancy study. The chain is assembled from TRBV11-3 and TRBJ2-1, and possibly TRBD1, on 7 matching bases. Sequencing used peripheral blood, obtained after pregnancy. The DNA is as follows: TGTGCCAGCAAGGAGGGGGCCTCCTACAATGAGCAGTTCTTC. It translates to CASKEGASYNEQFF.